One TCR beta chain is described in this entry. Its antigen is not known. This sample is drawn from a study of OX40 agonist ivuxolimab in advanced cancers. Sequencing used immunoSEQ multiplex PCR; TCRdb keeps in-frame clones, though not all of them. Of about 19,000 clones listed, about 90% are singletons. Study-wide results and caveats: The specificity for antigen of the expanded peripheral T cells was not determined.

The CDR3 extends over 15 amino acids. V was trimmed by 5 bases and J by 0 bases, leaving 13 bases between them. The germline V gene encodes CDR1 LNHNV and CDR2 YYDKDF (reference sequence). The chain couples TRBV15 to TRBJ1-2; D is possibly TRBD1 (5 bases). Sequencing was performed on CD4+ or CD8+ T cells sorted from blood, taken in a trial of the OX40 agonist ivuxolimab. The sequence was obtained from an adult with an advanced solid tumor such as melanoma, head and neck, liver or kidney cancer. The CDR3 here is CATSAQEKPNYGYTF. CDR3 in DNA: TGTGCCACCAGCGCACAGGAGAAGCCTAACTATGGCTACACCTTC.